This T cell receptor (beta chain) comes out of a study of blood T cell repertoires in COVID-19. In the study overall: The study drew acute and convalescent COVID-19 samples from the United States, Italy and Spain. PBMCs, B-cell-depleted T cells, or T cells provided the cDNA or gDNA that made up the material.

This clone was found a few times. The V and J ends lost 2 bases and 5 bases respectively, with 5 bases between them. The CDR3 loop spans 13 amino acids. Germline CDR1 reads SGDLS; CDR2 reads YYNGEE. In the authors' methods: Counts of nucleated cells, estimated from reference gene primer amplification, were obtained. This table comes from immunoSEQ multiplex PCR, and its TCRdb copy is limited to in-frame clones, with some not included. Clone size and V and J calls were adopted from that table, with D and trimming inferred from the DNA. This sample has tens of thousands of clones, with approximately 83% found just once.

The chain couples TRBV9 to TRBJ1-6; possibly TRBD1 for D (5 bases). This TCR was sampled from a woman in her sixties or seventies with acute or convalescent COVID-19. What was sequenced was peripheral blood. The chain's CDR3 is CASSVTDNSPLHF. As DNA, the CDR3 is TGTGCCAGCAGCGTGACAGATAATTCACCCCTCCACTTT.